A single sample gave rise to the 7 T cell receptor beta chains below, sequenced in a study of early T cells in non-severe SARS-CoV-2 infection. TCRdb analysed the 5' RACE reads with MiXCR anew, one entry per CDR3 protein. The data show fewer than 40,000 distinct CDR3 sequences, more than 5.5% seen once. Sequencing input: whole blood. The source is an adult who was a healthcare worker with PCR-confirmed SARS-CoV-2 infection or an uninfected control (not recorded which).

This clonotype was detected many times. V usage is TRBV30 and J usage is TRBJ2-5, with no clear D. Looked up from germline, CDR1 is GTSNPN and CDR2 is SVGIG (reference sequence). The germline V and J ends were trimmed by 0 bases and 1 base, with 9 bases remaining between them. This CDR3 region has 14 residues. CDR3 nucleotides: TGTGCCTGGAGTGTGGCGGTCCTCCAAGAGACCCAGTACTTC. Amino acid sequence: CAWSVAVLQETQYF.

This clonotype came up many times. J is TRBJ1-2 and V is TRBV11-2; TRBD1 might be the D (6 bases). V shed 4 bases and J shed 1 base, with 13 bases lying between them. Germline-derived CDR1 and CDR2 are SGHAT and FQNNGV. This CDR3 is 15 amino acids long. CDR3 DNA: TGTGCCAGCAGCTCTTCGGACAGCTATAACTATGGCTACACCTTC. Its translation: CASSSSDSYNYGYTF. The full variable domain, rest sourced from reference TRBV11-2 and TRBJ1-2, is EAGVAQSPRYKIIEKRQSVAFWCNPISGHATLYWYQQILGQGPKLLIQFQNNGVVDDSQLPKDRFSAERLKGVDSTLKIQPAKLEDSAVYLCASSSSDSYNYGYTFGSGTRLTVV.

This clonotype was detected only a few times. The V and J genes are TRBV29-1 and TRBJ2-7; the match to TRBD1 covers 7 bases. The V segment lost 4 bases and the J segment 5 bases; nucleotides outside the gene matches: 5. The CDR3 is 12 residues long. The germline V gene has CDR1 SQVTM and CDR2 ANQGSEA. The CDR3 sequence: CSVGGRGNEQYF. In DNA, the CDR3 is TGCAGCGTTGGAGGCAGGGGGAACGAGCAGTACTTC.

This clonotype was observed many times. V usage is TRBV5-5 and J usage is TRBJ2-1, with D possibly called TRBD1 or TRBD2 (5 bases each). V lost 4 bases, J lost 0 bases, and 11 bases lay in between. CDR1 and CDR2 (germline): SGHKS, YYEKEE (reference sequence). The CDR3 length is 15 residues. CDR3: CASSRAGSSYNEQFF. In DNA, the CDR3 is TGTGCCAGCAGCAGGGCAGGGAGCTCCTACAATGAGCAGTTCTTC.

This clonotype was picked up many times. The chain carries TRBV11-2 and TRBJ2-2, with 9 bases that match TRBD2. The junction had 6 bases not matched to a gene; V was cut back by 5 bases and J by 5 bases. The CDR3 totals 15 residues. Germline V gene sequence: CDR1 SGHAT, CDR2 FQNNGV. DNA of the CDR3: TGTGCCAGCAGCCTGGGACTAGCTTGGACCGGGGAGCTGTTTTTT. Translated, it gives CASSLGLAWTGELFF.

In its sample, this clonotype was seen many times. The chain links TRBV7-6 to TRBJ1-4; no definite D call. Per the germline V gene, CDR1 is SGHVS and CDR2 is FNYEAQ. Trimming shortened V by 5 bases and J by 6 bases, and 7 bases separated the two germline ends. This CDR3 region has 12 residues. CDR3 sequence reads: CASSDPYEKLFF. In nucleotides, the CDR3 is TGTGCCAGCAGCGACCCATATGAAAAACTGTTTTTT.

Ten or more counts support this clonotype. Here the CDR3 DNA reads TGTGCCAGCAGCTTAGACGAATTGAACACTGAAGCTTTCTTT. Its protein is CASSLDELNTEAFF. The chain uses TRBV7-8 and TRBJ1-1; D gene ambiguous. The germline gives CDR1 SGHVS, CDR2 FQNEAQ. Trimming took 1 base from V and 0 from J, leaving 6 bases between them. The CDR3 spans 14 residues.